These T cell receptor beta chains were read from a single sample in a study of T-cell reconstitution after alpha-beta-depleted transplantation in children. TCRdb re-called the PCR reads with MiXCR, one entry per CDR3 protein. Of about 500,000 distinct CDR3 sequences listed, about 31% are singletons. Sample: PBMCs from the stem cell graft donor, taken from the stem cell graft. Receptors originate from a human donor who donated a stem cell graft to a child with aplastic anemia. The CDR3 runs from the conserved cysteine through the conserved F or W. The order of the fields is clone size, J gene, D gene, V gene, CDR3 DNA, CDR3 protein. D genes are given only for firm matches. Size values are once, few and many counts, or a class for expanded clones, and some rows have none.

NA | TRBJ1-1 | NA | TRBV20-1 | TGCAGTGCCGAATTTTCGGAAGGGGGGGCAGGAGCTTTCTTT | CSAEFSEGGAGAFF
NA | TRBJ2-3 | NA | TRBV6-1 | TGTGCCAGCAGTGCCCGTTCGACCGGAGATACGCAGTATTTT | CASSARSTGDTQYF
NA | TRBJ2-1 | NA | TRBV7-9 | TGTGCCAGCAGCTTAGGTAGCGGAGTCAAGAATGAGCAGTTCTTC | CASSLGSGVKNEQFF
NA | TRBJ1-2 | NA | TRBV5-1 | TGCGCCAGCAGCTTGGACGGCCAAATGGCCTACACCTTC | CASSLDGQMAYTF
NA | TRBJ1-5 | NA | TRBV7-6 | TGTGCCAGCAGCCAGAACCCGACGGGCAATCAGCCCCAGCATTTT | CASSQNPTGNQPQHF
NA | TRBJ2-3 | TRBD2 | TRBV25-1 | TGTGCCAGCAGTAGGGCTAGCGGGAAGGGGGCAGATACGCAGTATTTT | CASSRASGKGADTQYF
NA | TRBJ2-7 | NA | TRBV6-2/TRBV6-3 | TGTGCCAGCAGTTTCGTATGGAGGGGTACCTTCGAGCAGTACTTC | CASSFVWRGTFEQYF
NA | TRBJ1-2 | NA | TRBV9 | TGTGCCAGCAGCCCAGATAGGGTTAGGAACTATGGCTACACCTTC | CASSPDRVRNYGYTF
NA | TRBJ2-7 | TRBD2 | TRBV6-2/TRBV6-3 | TGTGCCAGCAGTTCGTCTCTAGCGGGAGGGCCTTGGTCCGAGCAGTACTTC | CASSSSLAGGPWSEQYF
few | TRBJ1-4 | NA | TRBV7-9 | TGTGCCAGCAGCTTGGAAACAACTAATGAAAAACTGTTTTTT | CASSLETTNEKLFF
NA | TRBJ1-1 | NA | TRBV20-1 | TGCAGTGCTAGAGTGGCAGGGATGAACACTGAAGCTTTCTTT | CSARVAGMNTEAFF
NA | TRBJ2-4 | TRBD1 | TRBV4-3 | TGCGCCAGCAGCCAAGACGTACAGGATGGGGACAGTCAGTACTTC | CASSQDVQDGDSQYF
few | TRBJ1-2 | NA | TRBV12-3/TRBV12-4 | TGTGCCAGCACCTTGCACGACGGGGGTAGAGGCTACACCTTC | CASTLHDGGRGYTF
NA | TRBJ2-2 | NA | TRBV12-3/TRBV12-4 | TGTGCCAGCAGTTTAACAGGGTCCGGGGAGCTGTTTTTT | CASSLTGSGELFF
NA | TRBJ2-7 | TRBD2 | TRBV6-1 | TGTGCCAGCAGTCCCGAGTGGACGGGACTAGTCGTCGAGCAGTACTTC | CASSPEWTGLVVEQYF
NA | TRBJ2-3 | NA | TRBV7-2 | TGTGCCAGCAGCTTATTCTTGGCTGCAGATACGCAGTATTTT | CASSLFLAADTQYF
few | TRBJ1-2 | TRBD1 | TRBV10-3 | TGTGCCATCAGTGAGTCGACCCCCGGGGACAGGGGGCGCGGGAACTATGGCTACACCTTC | CAISESTPGDRGRGNYGYTF
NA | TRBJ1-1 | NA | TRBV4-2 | TGTGCCAGCAGCCAAGAACAGGGCCCTGAAGCTTTCTTT | CASSQEQGPEAFF
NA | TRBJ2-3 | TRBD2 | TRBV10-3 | TGTGCCATCAGGCCCCACAAACAGGGGACTAGCGGGGGTAGCACAGATACGCAGTATTTT | CAIRPHKQGTSGGSTDTQYF
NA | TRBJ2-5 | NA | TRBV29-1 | TGCAGCGTTGAAGTGGGGCGCGAGGAGACCCAGTACTTC | CSVEVGREETQYF
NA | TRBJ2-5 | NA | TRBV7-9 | TGTGCCAGCAGCTTAGCGGAGACGGTAAAAGAGACCCAGTACTTC | CASSLAETVKETQYF
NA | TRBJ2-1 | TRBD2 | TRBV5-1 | TGCGCCAGCAGCTTGGACATTCTAGCGGCCCCCTCTAGCGGGAGGGTCCCCTACAATGAGCAGTTCTTC | CASSLDILAAPSSGRVPYNEQFF
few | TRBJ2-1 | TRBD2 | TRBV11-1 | TGTGCCAGCAGCCCAATTTTGCCACCGGGCGGGAGGACCTACAATGAGCAGTTCTTC | CASSPILPPGGRTYNEQFF
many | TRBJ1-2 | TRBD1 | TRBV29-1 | TGCAGCGTGGGAGACAGGGGTATGGGCTACACCTTC | CSVGDRGMGYTF
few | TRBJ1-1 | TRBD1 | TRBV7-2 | TGTGCCAGCAGCCGTCAGACAGGGATGAACACTGAAGCTTTCTTT | CASSRQTGMNTEAFF
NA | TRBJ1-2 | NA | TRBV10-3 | TGTGCCATCAGTGGGGACCTGGGACCGTCTACTAACTATGGCTACACCTTC | CAISGDLGPSTNYGYTF
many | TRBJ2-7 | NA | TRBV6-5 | TGTGCCACCATGGGCAGCTCCTACGAGCAGTACTTC | CATMGSSYEQYF
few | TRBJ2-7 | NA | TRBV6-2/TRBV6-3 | TGTGCCAGCAGGACTCTAGCATCAGGCTCCTACGAGCAGTACTTC | CASRTLASGSYEQYF
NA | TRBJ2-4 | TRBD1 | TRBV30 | TGTGCCTGGAGCCCGGGACAGCCGATTCAGTACTTC | CAWSPGQPIQYF
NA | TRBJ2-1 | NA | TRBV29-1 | TGCAGCGCCCCAGGGGAAACCTTTAAACAGCAGTTCTTC | CSAPGETFKQQFF
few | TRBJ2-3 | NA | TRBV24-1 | TGTGCCACCAGTGCTCGGGGGGCCCCAGATACGCAGTATTTT | CATSARGAPDTQYF
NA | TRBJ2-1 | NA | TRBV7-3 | TGTGCCAGCAGCTCCGGACTCATCAATGAGCAGTTCTTC | CASSSGLINEQFF
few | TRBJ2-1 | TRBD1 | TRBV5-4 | TGTGCCAGCAGGATACGGGACAGCCACAATGAGCAGTTCTTC | CASRIRDSHNEQFF
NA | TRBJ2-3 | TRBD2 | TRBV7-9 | TGTGCCAGCAGTCAATTAGACCAGCGGGAGACAGATACGCAGTATTTT | CASSQLDQRETDTQYF
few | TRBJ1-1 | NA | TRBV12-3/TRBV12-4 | TGTGCCAGCAGTTTAGCAGGGGGGAGCACTGAAGCTTTCTTT | CASSLAGGSTEAFF
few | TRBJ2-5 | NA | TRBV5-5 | TGTGCCAGCAGCTTGGTCCCCGGGACAATCCAAGAGACCCAGTACTTC | CASSLVPGTIQETQYF
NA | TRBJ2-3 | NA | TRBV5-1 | TGCGCCAGCAGCGCGGGTCAGGTAGATACGCAGTATTTT | CASSAGQVDTQYF
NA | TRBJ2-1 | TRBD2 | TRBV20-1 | TGCAGTGCTAGAGATTACCTAGCCGGGACTAGCGGATACAATGAGCAGTTCTTC | CSARDYLAGTSGYNEQFF
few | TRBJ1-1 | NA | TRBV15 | TGTGCCACCAGCAGAGATGGCTGGGAGGACACTGAAGCTTTCTTT | CATSRDGWEDTEAFF